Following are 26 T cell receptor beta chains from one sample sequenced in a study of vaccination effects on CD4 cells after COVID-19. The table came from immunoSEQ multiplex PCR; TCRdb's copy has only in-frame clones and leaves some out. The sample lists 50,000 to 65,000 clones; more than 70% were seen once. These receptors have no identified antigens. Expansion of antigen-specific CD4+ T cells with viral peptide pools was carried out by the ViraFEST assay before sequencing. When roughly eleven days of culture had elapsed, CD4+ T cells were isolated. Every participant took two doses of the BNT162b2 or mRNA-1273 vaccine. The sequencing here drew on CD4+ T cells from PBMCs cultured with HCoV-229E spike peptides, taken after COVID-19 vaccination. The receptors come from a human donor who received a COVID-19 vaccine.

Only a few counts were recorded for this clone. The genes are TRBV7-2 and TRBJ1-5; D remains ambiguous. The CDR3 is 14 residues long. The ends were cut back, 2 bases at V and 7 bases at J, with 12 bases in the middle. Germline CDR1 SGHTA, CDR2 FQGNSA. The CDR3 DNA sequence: TGTGCCAGCAGCTTAAGTCGGGCGCAACAGCCCCAGCATTTT. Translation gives CASSLSRAQQPQHF.

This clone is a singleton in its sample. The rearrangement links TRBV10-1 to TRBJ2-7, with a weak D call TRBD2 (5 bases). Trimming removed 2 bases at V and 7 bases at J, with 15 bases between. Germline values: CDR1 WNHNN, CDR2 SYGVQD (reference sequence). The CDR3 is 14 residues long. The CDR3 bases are TGCGCCAGCAGTGAGCGAGGGCAGGAAGGGGAGCAGTACGTC. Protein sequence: CASSERGQEGEQYV.

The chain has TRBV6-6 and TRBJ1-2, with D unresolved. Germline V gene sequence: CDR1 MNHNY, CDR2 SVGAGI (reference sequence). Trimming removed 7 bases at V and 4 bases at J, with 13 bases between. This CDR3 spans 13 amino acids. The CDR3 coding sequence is TGTGCCAGCAACCCCAGTGTGGGCTATGGCTACACCTTC. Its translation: CASNPSVGYGYTF.

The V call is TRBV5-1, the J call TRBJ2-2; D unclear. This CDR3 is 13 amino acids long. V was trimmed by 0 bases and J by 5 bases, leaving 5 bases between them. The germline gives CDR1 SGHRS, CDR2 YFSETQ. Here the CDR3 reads CASSLEVTGELFF. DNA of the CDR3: TGCGCCAGCAGCTTGGAGGTTACCGGGGAGCTGTTTTTT.

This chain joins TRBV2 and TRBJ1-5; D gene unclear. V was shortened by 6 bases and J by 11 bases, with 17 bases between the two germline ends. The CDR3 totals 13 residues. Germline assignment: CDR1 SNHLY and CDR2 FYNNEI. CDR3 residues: CASRGSSVEAQHF. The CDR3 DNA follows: TGTGCCAGCAGGGGGAGTTCGGTTGAGGCCCAGCATTTT.

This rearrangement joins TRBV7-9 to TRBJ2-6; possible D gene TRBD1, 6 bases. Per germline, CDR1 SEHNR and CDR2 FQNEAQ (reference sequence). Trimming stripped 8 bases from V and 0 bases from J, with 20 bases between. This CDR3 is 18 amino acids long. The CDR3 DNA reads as TGTGCCAGCCGTCCCAGACAGGTTCCTTTCTCTGGGGCCAACGTCCTGACTTTC. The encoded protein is CASRPRQVPFSGANVLTF. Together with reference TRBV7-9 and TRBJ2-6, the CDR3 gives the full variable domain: DTGVSQNPRHKITKRGQNVTFRCDPISEHNRLYWYRQTLGQGPEFLTYFQNEAQLEKSRLLSDRFSAERPKGSFSTLEIQRTEQGDSAMYLCASRPRQVPFSGANVLTFGAGSRLTVL.

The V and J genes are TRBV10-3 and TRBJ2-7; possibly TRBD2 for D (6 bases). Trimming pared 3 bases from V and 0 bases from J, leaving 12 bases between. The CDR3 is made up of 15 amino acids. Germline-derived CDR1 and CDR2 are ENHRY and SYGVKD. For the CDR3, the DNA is TGTGCCATCAGTGATGGGGGGACCCTCTCCTACGAGCAGTACGTC. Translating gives CAISDGGTLSYEQYV.

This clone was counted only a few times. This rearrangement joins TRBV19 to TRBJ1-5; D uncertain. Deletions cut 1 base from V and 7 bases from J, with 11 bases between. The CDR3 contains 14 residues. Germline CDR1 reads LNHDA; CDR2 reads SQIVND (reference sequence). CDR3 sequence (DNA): TGTGCCAGTAGTATAGGCGGGGTTAACCAGCCCCAGCATTTT. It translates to CASSIGGVNQPQHF.

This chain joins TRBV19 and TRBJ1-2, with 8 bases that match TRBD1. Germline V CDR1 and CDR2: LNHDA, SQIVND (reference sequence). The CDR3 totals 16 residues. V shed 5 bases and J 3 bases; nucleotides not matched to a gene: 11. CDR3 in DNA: TGTGCCAGTAGTGTCCTGAAACAGGGGGTAGACTATGGCTACACCTTC. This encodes CASSVLKQGVDYGYTF.

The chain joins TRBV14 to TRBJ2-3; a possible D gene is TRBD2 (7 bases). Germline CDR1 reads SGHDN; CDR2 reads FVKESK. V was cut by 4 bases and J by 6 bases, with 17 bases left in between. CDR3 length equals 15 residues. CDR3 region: CASSLLGGGLDTQYF. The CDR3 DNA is TGTGCCAGCAGCCTCCTGGGGGGGGGCCTGGATACGCAGTATTTT.

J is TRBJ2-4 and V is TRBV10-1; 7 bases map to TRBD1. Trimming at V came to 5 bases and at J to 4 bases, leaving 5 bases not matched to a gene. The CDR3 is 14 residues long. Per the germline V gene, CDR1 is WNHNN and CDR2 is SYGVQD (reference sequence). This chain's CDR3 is CASSQNRGKNIQYF. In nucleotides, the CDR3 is TGCGCCAGCAGTCAAAACAGGGGTAAAAACATTCAGTACTTC.

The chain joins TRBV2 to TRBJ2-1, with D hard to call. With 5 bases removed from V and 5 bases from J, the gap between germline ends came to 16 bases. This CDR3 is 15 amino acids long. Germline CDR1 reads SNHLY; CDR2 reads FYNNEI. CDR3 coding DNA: TGTGCCAGCAGTATCGAAAACCAGGCCAACAATGAGCAGTTCTTC. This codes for CASSIENQANNEQFF.

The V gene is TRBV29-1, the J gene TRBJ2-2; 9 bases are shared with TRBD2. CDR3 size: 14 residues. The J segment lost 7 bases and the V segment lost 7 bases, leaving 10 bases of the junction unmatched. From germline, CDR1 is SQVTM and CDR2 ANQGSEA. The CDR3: CSASGGGGRGELFF. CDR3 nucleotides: TGCAGCGCTTCGGGCGGGGGGGGCCGCGGGGAGCTGTTTTTT.

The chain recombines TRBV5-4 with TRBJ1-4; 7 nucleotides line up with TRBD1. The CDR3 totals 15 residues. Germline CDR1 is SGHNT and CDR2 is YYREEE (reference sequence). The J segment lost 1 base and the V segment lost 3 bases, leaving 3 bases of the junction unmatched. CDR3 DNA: TGTGCCAGCAGCTGGTCAGGGGGAACTAATGAAAAACTGTTTTTT. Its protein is CASSWSGGTNEKLFF.

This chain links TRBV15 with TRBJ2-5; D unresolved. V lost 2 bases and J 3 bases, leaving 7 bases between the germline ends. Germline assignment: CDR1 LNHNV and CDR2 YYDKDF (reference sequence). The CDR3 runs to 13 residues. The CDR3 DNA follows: TGTGCCACCAGCAGACAGCCGGAAGAGACCCAGTACTTC. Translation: CATSRQPEETQYF.

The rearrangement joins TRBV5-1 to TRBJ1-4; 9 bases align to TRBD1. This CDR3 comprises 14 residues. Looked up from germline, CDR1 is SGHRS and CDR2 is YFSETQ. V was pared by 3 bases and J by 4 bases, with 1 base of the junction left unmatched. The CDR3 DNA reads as TGCGCCAGCAGCTGGACAGGGGATAATGAAAAACTGTTTTTT. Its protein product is CASSWTGDNEKLFF.

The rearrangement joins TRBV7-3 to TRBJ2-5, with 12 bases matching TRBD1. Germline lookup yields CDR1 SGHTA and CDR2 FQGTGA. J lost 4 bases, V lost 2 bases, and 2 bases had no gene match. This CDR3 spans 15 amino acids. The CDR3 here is CASSLGTGGGETQYF. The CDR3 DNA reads TGTGCCAGCAGCTTAGGGACAGGGGGCGGAGAGACCCAGTACTTC.

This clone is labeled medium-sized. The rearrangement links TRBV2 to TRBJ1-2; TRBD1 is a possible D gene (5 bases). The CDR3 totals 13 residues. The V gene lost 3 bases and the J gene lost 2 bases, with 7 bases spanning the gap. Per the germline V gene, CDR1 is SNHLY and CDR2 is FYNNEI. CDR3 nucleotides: TGTGCCAGCAGTGAGGGGGTGAACTATGGCTACACCTTC. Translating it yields CASSEGVNYGYTF.

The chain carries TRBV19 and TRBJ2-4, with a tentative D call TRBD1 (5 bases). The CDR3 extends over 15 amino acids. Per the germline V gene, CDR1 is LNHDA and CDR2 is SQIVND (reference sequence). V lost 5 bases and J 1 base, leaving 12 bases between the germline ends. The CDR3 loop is CASSPLKGAKNIQYF. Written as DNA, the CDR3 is TGTGCCAGTAGTCCACTCAAGGGGGCCAAAAACATTCAGTACTTC. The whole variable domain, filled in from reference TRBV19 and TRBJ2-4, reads DGGITQSPKYLFRKEGQNVTLSCEQNLNHDAMYWYRQDPGQGLRLIYYSQIVNDFQKGDIAEGYSVSREKKESFPLTVTSAQKNPTAFYLCASSPLKGAKNIQYFGAGTRLSVL.

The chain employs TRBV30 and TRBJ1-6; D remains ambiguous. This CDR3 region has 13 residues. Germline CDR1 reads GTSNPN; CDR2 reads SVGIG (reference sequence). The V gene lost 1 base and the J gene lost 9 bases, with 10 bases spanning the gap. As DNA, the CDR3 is TGTGCCTGGAGTGCGGACGGTCCTTCACCCCTCCACTTT. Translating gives CAWSADGPSPLHF. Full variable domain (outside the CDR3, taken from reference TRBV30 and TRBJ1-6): SQTIHQWPATLVQPVGSPLSLECTVEGTSNPNLYWYRQAAGRGLQLLFYSVGIGQISSEVPQNLSASRPQDRQFILSSKKLLLSDSGFYLCAWSADGPSPLHFGNGTRLTVT.

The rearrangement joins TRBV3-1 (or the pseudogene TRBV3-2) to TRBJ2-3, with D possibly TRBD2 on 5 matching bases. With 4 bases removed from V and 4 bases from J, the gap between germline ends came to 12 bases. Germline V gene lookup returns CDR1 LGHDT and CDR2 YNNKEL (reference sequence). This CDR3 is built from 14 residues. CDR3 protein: CASSRSEGADTQYF. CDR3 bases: TGTGCCAGCAGCCGAAGTGAGGGCGCAGATACGCAGTATTTT.

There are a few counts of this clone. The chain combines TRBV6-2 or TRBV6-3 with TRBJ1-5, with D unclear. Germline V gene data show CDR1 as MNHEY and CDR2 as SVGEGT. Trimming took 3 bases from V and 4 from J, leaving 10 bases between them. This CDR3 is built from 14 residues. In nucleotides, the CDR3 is TGTGCCAGCAGTTATTTATCCCCGAATCAGCCCCAGCATTTT. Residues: CASSYLSPNQPQHF.

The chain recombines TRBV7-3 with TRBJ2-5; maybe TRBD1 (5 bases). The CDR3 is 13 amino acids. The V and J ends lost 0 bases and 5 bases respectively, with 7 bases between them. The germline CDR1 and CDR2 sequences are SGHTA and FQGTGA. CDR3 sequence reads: CASSLTGVETQYF. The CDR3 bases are TGTGCCAGCAGCTTAACAGGGGTGGAGACCCAGTACTTC.

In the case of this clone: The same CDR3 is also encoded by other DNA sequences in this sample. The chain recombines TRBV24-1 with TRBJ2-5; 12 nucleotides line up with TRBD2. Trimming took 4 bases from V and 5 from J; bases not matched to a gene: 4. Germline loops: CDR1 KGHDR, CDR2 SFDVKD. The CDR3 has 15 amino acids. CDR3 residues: CATSDPSGGGETQYF. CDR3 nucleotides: TGTGCCACCAGTGACCCTAGCGGGGGGGGTGAGACCCAGTACTTC.

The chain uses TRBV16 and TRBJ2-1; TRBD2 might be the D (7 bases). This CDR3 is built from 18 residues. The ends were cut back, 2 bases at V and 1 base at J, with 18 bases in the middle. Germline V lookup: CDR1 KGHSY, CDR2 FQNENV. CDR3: CASSQGGGYDRSYNEQFF. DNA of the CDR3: TGTGCCAGCAGCCAAGGCGGGGGATACGACAGGTCCTACAATGAGCAGTTCTTC.

The CDR3 nucleotides read TGTGCCAGCAGCCAAGACTTAGGAGGGGGTCGGGATACGCAGTATTTT. Its translation: CASSQDLGGGRDTQYF. The V call is TRBV3-1 (or the pseudogene TRBV3-2), the J call TRBJ2-3; D assignment may be TRBD1 or TRBD2 (6 bases each). With 0 bases removed from V and 6 bases from J, the gap between germline ends came to 16 bases. The germline V gene has CDR1 LGHDT and CDR2 YNNKEL (reference sequence). CDR3 length: 16 amino acids.